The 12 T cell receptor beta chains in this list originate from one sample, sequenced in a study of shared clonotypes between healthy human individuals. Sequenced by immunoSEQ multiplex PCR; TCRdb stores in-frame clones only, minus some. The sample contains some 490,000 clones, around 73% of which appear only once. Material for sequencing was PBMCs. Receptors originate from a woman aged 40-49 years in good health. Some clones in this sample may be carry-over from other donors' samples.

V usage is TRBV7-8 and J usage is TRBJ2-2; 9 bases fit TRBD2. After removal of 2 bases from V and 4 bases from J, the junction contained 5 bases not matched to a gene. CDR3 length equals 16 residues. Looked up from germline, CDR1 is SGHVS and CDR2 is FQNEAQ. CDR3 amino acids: CASSLTREGGTGELFF. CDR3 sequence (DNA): TGTGCCAGCAGCTTAACGCGGGAGGGGGGCACCGGGGAGCTGTTTTTT.

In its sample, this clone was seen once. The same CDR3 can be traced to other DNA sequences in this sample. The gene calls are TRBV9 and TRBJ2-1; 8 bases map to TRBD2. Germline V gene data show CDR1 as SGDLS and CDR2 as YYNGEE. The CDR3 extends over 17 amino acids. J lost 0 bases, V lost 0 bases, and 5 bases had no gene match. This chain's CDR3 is CASSVGLAGSSYNEQFF. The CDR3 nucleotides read TGTGCCAGCAGCGTAGGGCTAGCGGGTAGCTCCTACAATGAGCAGTTCTTC.

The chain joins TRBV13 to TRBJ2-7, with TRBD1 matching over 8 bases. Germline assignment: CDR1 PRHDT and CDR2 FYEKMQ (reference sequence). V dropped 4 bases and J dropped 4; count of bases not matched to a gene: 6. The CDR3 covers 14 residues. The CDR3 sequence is CASSSLDRDYEQYF. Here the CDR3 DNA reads TGTGCCAGCAGCTCCCTGGACAGGGATTACGAGCAGTACTTC.

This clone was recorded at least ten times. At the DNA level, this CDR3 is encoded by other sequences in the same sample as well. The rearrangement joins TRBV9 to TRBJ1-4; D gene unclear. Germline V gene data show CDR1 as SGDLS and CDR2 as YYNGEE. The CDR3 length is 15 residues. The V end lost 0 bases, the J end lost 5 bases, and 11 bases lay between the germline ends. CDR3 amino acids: CASSVGGRRNEKLFF. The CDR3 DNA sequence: TGTGCCAGCAGCGTAGGTGGGCGCAGAAATGAAAAACTGTTTTTT.

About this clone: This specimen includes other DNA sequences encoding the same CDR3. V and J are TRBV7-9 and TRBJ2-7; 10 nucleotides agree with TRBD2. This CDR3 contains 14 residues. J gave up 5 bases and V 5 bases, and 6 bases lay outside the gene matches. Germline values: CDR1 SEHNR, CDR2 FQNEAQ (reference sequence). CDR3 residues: CASSLLAGAHEQYF. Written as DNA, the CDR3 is TGTGCCAGCAGCCTCCTAGCGGGGGCCCACGAGCAGTACTTC.

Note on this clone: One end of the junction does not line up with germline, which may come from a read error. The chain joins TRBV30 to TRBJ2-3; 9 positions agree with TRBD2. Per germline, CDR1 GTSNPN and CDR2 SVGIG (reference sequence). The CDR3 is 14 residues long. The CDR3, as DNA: TGTGTCTGGAGCGGGGGGCTTCTTGGAGATACGCAGTATTTT. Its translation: CVWSGGLLGDTQYF.

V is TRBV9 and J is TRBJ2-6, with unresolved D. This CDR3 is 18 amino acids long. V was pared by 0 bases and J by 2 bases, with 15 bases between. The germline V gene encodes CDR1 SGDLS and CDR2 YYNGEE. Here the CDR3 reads CASSVEGRSSPGANVLTF. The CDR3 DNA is TGTGCCAGCAGCGTAGAAGGACGGAGTAGCCCTGGGGCCAACGTCCTGACTTTC.

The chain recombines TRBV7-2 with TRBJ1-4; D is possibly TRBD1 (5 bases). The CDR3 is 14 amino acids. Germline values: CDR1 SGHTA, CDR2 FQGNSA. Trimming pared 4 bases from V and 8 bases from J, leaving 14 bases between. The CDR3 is CASSSSTGLEKLFF. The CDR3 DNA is TGTGCCAGCAGCTCCTCAACAGGCCTCGAAAAACTGTTTTTT.

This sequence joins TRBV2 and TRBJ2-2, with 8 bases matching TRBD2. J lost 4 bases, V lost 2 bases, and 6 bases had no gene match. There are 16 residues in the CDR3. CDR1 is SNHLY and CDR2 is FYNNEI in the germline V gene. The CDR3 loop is CASSEQASGSTGELFF. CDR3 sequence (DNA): TGTGCCAGCAGTGAACAGGCTAGCGGGTCCACCGGGGAGCTGTTTTTT.

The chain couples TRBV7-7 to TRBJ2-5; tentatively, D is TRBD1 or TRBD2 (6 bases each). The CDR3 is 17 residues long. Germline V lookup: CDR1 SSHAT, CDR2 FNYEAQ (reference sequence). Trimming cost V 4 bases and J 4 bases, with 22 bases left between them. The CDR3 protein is CASSSLLTGGGSETQYF. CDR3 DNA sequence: TGTGCCAGCAGCTCCTTATTGACAGGAGGAGGGTCAGAGACCCAGTACTTC.

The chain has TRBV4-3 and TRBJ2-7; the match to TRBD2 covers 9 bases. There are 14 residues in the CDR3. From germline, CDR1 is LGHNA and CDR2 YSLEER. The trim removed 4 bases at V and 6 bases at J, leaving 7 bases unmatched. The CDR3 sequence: CASSPGLALVEQYF. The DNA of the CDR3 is TGCGCCAGCAGCCCGGGACTAGCTCTGGTCGAGCAGTACTTC.

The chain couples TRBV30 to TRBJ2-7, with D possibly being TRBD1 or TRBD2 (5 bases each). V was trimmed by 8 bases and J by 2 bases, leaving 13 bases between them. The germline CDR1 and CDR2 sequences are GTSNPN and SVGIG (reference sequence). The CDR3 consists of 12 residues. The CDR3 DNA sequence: TGTGCCGGGACGGGAAGAGCCTACGAGCAGTACTTC. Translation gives CAGTGRAYEQYF.